This T cell receptor beta chain was captured by sequencing in a study of blood T cell repertoires in COVID-19. Overall study: Both acute and convalescent COVID-19 samples were obtained from the United States, Italy and Spain. The analysed material was cDNA or gDNA that came from T cells, B-cell-depleted T cells, or PBMCs.

In the original processing: Estimation of nucleated cell counts was performed using reference gene primer amplification. Sequencing was performed with immunoSEQ multiplex PCR; in TCRdb, only in-frame clones are kept and a portion is missing. D and trimming were read from the DNA, whereas the V and J calls and clone size are those reported in that table. This table has 250,000 to 300,000 clones, roughly 90% appearing once. The V end was cut by 4 bases, the J end by 3 bases, with 22 bases between. The CDR3 sequence is 18 residues long. Germline V CDR1 and CDR2: MRHNA, SNTAGT. The source of this sequence is a woman aged 30 to 39 with active or convalescent COVID-19. The sequencing sample was made of peripheral blood. The chain is built from TRBV6-4 and TRBJ1-3; TRBD1 might be the D (5 bases). The CDR3 is CASSVPPGPSFGGNTIYF. CDR3 in DNA: TGTGCCAGCAGTGTGCCTCCAGGGCCCTCTTTCGGTGGAAACACCATATATTTT.